This TCR beta chain was captured in a study of a mutant IDH1 vaccine in newly diagnosed glioma. A few counts support this clone. Antigen: not known. As for time point: week 23, last vaccination. What each vaccine dose contained was 300 ug of mutant IDH1 20-mer peptide, accompanied by topical imiquimod. This table comes from immunoSEQ multiplex PCR, and its TCRdb copy is limited to in-frame clones, with some not included. The data show tens of thousands of clones, with 81% seen just once and 5.1% held by the top ten. V lost 5 bases and J 1 base, leaving 8 bases between the germline ends. Germline CDR1 SEHNR, CDR2 FQNEAQ (reference sequence). The CDR3 length is 14 residues.

The TCR was taken from a man aged 35 to 55 with glioma. The rearrangement links TRBV7-9 to TRBJ1-4; D not certain. This specimen was PBMCs, taken from a glioma patient whose treatment included an IDH1 peptide vaccine. CDR3 residues: CASSLGGTNEKLFF. The CDR3 DNA sequence: TGTGCCAGCAGCCTTGGAGGAACTAATGAAAAACTGTTTTTT.